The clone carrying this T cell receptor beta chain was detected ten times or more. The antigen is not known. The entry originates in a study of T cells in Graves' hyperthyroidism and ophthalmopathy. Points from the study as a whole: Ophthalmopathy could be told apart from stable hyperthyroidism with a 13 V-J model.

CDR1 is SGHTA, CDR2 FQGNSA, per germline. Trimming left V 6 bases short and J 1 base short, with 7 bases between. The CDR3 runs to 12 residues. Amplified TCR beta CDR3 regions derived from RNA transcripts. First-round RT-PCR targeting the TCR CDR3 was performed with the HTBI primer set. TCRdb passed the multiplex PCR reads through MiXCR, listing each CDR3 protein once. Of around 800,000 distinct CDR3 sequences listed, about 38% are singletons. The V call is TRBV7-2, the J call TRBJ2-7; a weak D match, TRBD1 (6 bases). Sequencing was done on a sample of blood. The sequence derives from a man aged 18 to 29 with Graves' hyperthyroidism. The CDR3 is CASRGQSYEQYF. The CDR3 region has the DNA TGTGCCAGCAGAGGACAGTCCTACGAGCAGTACTTC.